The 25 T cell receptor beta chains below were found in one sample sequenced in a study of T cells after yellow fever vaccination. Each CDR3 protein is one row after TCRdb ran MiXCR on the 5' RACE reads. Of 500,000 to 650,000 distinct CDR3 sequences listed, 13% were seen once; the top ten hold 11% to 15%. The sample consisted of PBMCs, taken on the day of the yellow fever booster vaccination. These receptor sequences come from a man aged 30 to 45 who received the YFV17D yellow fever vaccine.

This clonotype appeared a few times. CDR3 region: CASSLGLAGAHSTDTQYF. CDR3 coding DNA: TGTGCCAGCAGCTTGGGACTAGCGGGAGCCCATAGCACAGATACGCAGTATTTT. The chain couples TRBV5-4 to TRBJ2-3; 12 nucleotides match TRBD2. With 0 bases clipped from V and 0 bases from J, the junction kept 5 bases outside the gene matches. The CDR3 has 18 residues. Germline V CDR1 and CDR2: SGHNT, YYREEE (reference sequence). The full variable domain, with the rest looked up from reference TRBV5-4 and TRBJ2-3, is ETGVTQSPTHLIKTRGQQVTLRCSSQSGHNTVSWYQQALGQGPQFIFQYYREEENGRGNFPPRFSGLQFPNYSSELNVNALELDDSALYLCASSLGLAGAHSTDTQYFGPGTRLTVL.

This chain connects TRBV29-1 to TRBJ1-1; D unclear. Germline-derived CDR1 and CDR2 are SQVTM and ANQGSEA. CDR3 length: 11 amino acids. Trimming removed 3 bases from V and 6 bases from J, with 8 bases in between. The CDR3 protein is CSVDEESEAFF. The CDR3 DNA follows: TGCAGCGTTGATGAGGAATCTGAAGCTTTCTTT.

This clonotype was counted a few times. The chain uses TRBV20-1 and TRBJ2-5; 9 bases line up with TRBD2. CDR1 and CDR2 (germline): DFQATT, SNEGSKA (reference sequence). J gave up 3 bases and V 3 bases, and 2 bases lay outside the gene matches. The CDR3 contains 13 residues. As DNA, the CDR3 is TGCAGTGCTAGTAGGACTAGCGAAGAGACCCAGTACTTC. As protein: CSASRTSEETQYF.

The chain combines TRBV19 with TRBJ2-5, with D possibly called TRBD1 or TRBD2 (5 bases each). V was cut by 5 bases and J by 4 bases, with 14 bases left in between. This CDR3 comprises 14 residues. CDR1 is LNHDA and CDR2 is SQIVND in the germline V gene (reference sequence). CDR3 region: CASSLGTSPETQYF. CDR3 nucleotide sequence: TGTGCCAGTAGTCTCGGGACGAGTCCAGAGACCCAGTACTTC.

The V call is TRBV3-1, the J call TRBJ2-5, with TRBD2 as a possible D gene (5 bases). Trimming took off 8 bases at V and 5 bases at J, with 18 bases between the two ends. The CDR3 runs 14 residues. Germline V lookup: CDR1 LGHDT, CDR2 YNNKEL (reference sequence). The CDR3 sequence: CASSLEGNEETQYF. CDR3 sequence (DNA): TGTGCCAGCTCCCTTGAGGGTAATGAGGAGACCCAGTACTTC.

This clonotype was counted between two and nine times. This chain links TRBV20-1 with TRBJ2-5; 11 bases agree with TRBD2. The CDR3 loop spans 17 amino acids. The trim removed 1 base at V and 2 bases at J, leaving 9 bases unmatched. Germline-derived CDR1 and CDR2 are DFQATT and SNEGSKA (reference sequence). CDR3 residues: CSARGQKGLAVQETQYF. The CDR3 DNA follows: TGCAGTGCTAGAGGGCAGAAGGGACTAGCGGTACAAGAGACCCAGTACTTC.

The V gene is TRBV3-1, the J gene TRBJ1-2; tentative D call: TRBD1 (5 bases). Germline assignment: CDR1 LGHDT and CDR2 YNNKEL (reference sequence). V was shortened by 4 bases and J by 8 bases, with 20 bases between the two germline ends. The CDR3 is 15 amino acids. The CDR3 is CASSPRDGSLRGYTF. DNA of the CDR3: TGTGCCAGCAGCCCCCGGGACGGAAGCTTGCGGGGCTACACCTTC.

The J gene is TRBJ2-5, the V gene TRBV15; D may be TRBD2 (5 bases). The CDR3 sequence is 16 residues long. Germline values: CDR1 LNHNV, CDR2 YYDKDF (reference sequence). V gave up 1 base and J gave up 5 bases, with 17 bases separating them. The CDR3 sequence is CATSRGSRGWWETQYF. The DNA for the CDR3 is TGTGCCACCAGCAGAGGATCGCGCGGGTGGTGGGAGACCCAGTACTTC.

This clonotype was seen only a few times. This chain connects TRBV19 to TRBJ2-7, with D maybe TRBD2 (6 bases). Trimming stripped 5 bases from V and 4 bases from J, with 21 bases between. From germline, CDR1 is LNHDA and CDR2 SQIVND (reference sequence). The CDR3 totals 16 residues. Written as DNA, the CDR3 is TGTGCCAGTAGTGCCACCCGGGACTTAGCCAGTTACGAGCAGTACTTC. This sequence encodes CASSATRDLASYEQYF.

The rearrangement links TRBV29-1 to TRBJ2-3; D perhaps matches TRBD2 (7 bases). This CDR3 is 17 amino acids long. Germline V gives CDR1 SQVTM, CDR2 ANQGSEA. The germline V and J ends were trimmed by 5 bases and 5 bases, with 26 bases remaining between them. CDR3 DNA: TGCAGCGTTCAGAGGGGGTCTGGGGGAGGGCGAATAGATACGCAGTATTTT. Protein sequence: CSVQRGSGGGRIDTQYF.

The CDR3 DNA sequence: TGTGCCACCAGCTCTTCCGCTCCGGGAGTTAACATTCAGTACTTC. Its protein product is CATSSSAPGVNIQYF. This chain uses TRBV15 with TRBJ2-4, with a tentative D call TRBD2 (6 bases). V was cut by 5 bases and J by 7 bases, with 18 bases left in between. In germline, CDR1 is LNHNV, CDR2 YYDKDF (reference sequence). The CDR3 totals 15 residues. Filled out from reference TRBV15 and TRBJ2-4, the complete variable domain reads DAMVIQNPRYQVTQFGKPVTLSCSQTLNHNVMYWYQQKSSQAPKLLFHYYDKDFNNEADTPDNFQSRRPNTSFCFLDIRSPGLGDTAMYLCATSSSAPGVNIQYFGAGTRLSVL.

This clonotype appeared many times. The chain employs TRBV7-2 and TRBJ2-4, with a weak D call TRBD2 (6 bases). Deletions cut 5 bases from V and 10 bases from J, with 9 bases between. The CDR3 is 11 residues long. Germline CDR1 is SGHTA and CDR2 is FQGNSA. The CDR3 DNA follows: TGTGCCAGCAGCGGTAGCGGAATTCAGTACTTC. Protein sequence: CASSGSGIQYF. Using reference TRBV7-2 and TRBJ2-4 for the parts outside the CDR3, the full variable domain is GAGVSQSPSNKVTEKGKDVELRCDPISGHTALYWYRQSLGQGLEFLIYFQGNSAPDKSGLPSDRFSAERTGGSVSTLTIQRTQQEDSAVYLCASSGSGIQYFGAGTRLSVL.

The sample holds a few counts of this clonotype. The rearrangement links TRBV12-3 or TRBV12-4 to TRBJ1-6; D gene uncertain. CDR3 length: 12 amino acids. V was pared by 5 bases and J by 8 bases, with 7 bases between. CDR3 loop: CASSRSYSPLHF. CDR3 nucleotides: TGTGCCAGCAGTCGGTCTTATTCACCCCTCCACTTT.

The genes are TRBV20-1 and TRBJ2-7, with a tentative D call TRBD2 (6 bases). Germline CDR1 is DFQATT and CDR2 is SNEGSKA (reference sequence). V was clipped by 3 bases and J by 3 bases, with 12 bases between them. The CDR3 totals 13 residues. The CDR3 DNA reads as TGCAGTGCTAGCTTAGCGGCAGGCTACGAGCAGTACTTC. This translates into CSASLAAGYEQYF.

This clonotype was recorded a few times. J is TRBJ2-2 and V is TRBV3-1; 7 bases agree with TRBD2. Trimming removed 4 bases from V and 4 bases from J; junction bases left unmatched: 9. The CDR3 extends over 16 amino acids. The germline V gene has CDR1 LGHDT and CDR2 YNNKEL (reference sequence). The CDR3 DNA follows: TGTGCCAGCAGCCTATCTAGCGGAGATCGCACCGGGGAGCTGTTTTTT. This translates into CASSLSSGDRTGELFF.

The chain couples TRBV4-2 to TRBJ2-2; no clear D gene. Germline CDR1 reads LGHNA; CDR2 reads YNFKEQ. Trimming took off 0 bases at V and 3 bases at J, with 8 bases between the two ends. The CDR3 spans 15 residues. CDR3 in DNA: TGTGCCAGCAGCCAAGACCTAATACACACCGGGGAGCTGTTTTTT. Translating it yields CASSQDLIHTGELFF.

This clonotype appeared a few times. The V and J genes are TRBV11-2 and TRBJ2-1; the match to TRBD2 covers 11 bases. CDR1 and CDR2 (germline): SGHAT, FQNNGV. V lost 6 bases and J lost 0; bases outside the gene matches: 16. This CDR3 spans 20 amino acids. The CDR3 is CASRPKHGASGRSSYNEQFF. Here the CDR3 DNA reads TGTGCCAGCAGACCTAAACACGGGGCTAGCGGGAGGAGCTCCTACAATGAGCAGTTCTTC.

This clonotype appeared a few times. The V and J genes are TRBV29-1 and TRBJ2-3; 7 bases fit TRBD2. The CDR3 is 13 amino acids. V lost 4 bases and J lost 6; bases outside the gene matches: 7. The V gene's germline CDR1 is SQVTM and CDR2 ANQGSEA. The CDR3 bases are TGCAGCGTTGCTAGCGGCCGCAGGGATACGCAGTATTTT. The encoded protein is CSVASGRRDTQYF.

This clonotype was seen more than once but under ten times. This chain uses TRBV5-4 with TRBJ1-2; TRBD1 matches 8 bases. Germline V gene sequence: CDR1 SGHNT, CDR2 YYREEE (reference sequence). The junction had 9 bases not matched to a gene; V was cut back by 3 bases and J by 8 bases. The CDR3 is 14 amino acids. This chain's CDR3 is CASSSTGVEVGYTF. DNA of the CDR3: TGTGCCAGCAGCTCGACAGGGGTCGAAGTGGGCTACACCTTC.

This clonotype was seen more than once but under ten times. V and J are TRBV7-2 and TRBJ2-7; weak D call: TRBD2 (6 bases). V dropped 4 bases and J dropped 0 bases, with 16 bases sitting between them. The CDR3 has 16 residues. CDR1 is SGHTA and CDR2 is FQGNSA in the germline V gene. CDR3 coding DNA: TGTGCCAGCAGCTATGATGAGGGGCGGGGCTCCTACGAGCAGTACTTC. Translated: CASSYDEGRGSYEQYF.

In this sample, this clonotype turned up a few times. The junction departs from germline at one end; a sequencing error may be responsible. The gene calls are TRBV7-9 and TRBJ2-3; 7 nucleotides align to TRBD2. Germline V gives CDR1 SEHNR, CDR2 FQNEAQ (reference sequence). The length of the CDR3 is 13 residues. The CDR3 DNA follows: TGTGCCATCAGCGGCGGGAGTGAAGATACGCAGTATTTT. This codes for CAISGGSEDTQYF.

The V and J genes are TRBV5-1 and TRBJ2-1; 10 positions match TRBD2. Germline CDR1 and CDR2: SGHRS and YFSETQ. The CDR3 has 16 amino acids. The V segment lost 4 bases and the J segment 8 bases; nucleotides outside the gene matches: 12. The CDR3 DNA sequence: TGCGCCAGCAGCCGCGGACTAGCGGACCTTCGGCATGAGCAGTTCTTC. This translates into CASSRGLADLRHEQFF.

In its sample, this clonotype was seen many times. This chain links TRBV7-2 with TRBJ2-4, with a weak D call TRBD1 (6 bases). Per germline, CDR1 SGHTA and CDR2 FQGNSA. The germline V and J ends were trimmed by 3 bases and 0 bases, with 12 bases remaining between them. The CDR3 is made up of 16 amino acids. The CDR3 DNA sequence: TGTGCCAGCAGCTTTCCAGGGGTTATAGCCAAAAACATTCAGTACTTC. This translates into CASSFPGVIAKNIQYF.

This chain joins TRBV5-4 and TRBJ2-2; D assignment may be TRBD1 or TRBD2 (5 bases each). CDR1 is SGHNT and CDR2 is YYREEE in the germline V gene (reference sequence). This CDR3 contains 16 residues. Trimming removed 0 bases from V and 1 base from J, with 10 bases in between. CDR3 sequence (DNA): TGTGCCAGCAGCTTGGCGGGGCCTGGGAACACCGGGGAGCTGTTTTTT. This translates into CASSLAGPGNTGELFF.

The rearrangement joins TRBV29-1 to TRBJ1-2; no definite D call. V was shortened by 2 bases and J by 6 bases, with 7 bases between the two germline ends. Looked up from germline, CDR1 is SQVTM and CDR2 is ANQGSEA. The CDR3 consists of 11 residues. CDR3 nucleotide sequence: TGCAGCGTTGAAAGAGAGAATGGCTACACCTTC. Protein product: CSVERENGYTF.